This TCR beta chain was sequenced in a study of beta chain features in type 1 diabetes. This clone was picked up a small number of times. Its antigen is unknown. Study findings and constraints: Within each of all four CD4+ subsets, Type 1 diabetes patients had TCRB CDR3s that were moderately but significantly shorter. TCRB rearrangement may or may not be influenced by HLA type; here this remained unresolved.

Reverse transcription of all isolated RNA meant that expressed TCRB transcripts were sequenced. Assay used: immunoSEQ multiplex PCR; TCRdb lists only in-frame clones, some missing. The sample consists of around 690,000 clones, roughly 12% of them appearing once. Sort purity for all populations was recorded as exceeding 98%. Trimming cost V 2 bases and J 4 bases; bases outside gene matches: 6. The V gene's germline CDR1 is ENHRY and CDR2 SYGVKD. The CDR3 is made up of 16 amino acids. What was sequenced was naive CD4+ T cells from blood. This chain connects TRBV10-3 to TRBJ2-1, with 9 bases matching TRBD2. This receptor was identified in a man in his thirties or forties with type 1 diabetes. The chain's CDR3 is CAISERLADTYNEQFF. The CDR3 DNA reads as TGTGCCATCAGTGAGAGACTAGCGGATACTTACAATGAGCAGTTCTTC.